This T cell receptor beta chain originates from a study of blood T cell repertoires in COVID-19. The table came from immunoSEQ multiplex PCR; TCRdb's copy has only in-frame clones and leaves some out. The table shows over 450,000 clones, with roughly 89% occurring only once. The CDR3 is 13 residues long. V lost 0 bases and J 5 bases, leaving 5 bases between the germline ends. Looked up from germline, CDR1 is LNHDA and CDR2 is SQIVND (reference sequence). This chain links TRBV19 with TRBJ1-5, with D unclear. The sample taken for sequencing was peripheral blood. This sequence originates from a woman aged 45-59 years with COVID-19, enrolled during active disease. This chain's CDR3 is CASSIEQYQPQHF. The CDR3, as DNA: TGTGCCAGTAGTATAGAACAGTATCAGCCCCAGCATTTT.